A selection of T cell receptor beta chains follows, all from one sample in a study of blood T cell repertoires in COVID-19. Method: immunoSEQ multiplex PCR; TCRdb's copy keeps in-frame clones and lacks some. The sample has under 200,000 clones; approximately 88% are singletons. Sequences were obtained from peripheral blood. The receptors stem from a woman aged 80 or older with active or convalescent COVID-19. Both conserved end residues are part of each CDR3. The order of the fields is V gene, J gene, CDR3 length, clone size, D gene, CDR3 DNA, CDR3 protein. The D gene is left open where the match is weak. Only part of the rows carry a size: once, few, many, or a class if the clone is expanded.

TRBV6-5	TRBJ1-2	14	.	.	TGTGCCAGCAGTTACTCGAGGCAGGGCTATGGCTACACCTTC	CASSYSRQGYGYTF
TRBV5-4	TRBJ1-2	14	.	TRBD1	TGTGCCAGCAGCACGCGACAGGGGGCCTATGGCTACACCTTC	CASSTRQGAYGYTF
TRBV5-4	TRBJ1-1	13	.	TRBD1	TGTGCCAGCAGCTTGCGACAGGGATCCGAAGCTTTCTTT	CASSLRQGSEAFF
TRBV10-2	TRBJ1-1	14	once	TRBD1	TGCGCCAGCAGAACCGGGACAGCGAACACTGAAGCTTTCTTT	CASRTGTANTEAFF
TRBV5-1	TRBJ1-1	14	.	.	TGCGCCAGCAGGGGGAGACAATCGAACACTGAAGCTTTCTTT	CASRGRQSNTEAFF
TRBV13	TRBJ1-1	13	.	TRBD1	TGTGCCAGCAGCTCCCCCGACAGGGAGCGCGCTTTCTTT	CASSSPDRERAFF
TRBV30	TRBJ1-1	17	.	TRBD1	TGTGCCTGGAGTGTACGATCAGGGGGCAAGGTGAACACTGAAGCTTTCTTT	CAWSVRSGGKVNTEAFF
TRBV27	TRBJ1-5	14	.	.	TGTGCCAGCAGTTCCCCCGACAGAGATCAGCCCCAGCATTTT	CASSSPDRDQPQHF
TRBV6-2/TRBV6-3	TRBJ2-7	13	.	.	TGTGCCAGCAGTTCTTGGGAGGTCTGGGAGCAGTACTTC	CASSSWEVWEQYF
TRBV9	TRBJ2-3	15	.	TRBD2	TGTGCCAGCAGCGTAGGCGGGGGGGCCCTGGATACGCAGTATTTT	CASSVGGGALDTQYF
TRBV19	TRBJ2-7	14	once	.	TGTGCCAGTACTCGGAGGGCAGACACCTACGAGCAGTACTTC	CASTRRADTYEQYF
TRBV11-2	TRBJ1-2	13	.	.	TGTGCCAGCAGCCCACCAATGGCCTATGGCTACACCTTC	CASSPPMAYGYTF
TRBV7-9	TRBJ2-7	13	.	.	TGTGCCAGCAGCCCCCGAGGACAGACCGAGCAGTACTTC	CASSPRGQTEQYF
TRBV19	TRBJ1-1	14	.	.	TGTGCCAGTAGTGCCTTTCCAGGGGACACTGAAGCTTTCTTT	CASSAFPGDTEAFF
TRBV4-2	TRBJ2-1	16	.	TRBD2	TGTGCCAGCAGCCAACGGACTAGCGGCTCCTACAATGAGCAGTTCTTC	CASSQRTSGSYNEQFF
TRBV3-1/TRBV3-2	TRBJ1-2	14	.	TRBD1	TGTGCCAGCAGCCAAAGAACAGGGGGCAGTGGCTACACCTTC	CASSQRTGGSGYTF
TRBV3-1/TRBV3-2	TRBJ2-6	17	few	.	TGTGCCAGCAGCCAGGGGCAGGGTGGCTCTGGGGCCAACGTCCTGACTTTC	CASSQGQGGSGANVLTF
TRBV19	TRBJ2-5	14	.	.	TGTGCCAGTAGTGGTCCTACGGACCAAGAGACCCAGTACTTC	CASSGPTDQETQYF
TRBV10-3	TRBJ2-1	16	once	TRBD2	TGTGCCATCACCTCCCTGTCGGGGGGTCTGGGGAATGAGCAGTTCTTC	CAITSLSGGLGNEQFF
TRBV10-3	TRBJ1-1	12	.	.	TGTGCCATCAGTGACGTCGGGAATGAAGCTTTCTTT	CAISDVGNEAFF
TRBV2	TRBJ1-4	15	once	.	TGTGCCAGCAGGGCCTCGACAGGACCTAATGAAAAACTGTTTTTT	CASRASTGPNEKLFF
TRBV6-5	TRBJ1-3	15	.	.	TGTGCCAGCAGTCCCACGGCAGGGCCCGGAAACACCATATATTTT	CASSPTAGPGNTIYF
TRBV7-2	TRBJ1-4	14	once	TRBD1	TGTGCCAGCAGCGGGGACAGGGGGGGTGAAAAACTGTTTTTT	CASSGDRGGEKLFF
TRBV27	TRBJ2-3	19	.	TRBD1	TGTGCCAGCAGTTTATCGAGGCCAGGGGGCGCGTCTCTCCCGGATACGCAGTATTTT	CASSLSRPGGASLPDTQYF
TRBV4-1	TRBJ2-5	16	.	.	TGCGCCAGCAGCCAAGAGACCAAGAACAGGGAGGAGACCCAGTACTTC	CASSQETKNREETQYF